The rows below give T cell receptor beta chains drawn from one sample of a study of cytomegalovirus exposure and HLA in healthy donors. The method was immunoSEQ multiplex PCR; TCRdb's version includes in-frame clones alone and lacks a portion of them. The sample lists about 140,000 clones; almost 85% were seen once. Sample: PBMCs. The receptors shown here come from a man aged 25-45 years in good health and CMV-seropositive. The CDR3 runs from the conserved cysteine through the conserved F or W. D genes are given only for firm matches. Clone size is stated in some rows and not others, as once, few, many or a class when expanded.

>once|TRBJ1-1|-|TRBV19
TGTGCCAGTAGTATAGCAGGGGCGGGCACTGAAGCTTTCTTT
CASSIAGAGTEAFF
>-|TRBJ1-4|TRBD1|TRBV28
TGTGCCAGCAGTTTGGGGACAGGGGTTAATGAAAAACTGTTTTTT
CASSLGTGVNEKLFF
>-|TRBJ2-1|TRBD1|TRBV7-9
TGTGCCAGCAGCCAGTCGGACAGGGCTTCTTCCAATGAGCAGTTCTTC
CASSQSDRASSNEQFF
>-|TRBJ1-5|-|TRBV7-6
TGTGCCAGCAGCTTAGTATCTTTCGGTAGCAATCAGCCCCAGCATTTT
CASSLVSFGSNQPQHF
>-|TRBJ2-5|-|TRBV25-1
TGTGCCAGCTCATCAAACCGGGACAAAAAAGAGACCCAGTACTTC
CASSSNRDKKETQYF
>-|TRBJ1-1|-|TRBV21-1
TGTGCCGGCCTCAAGCCTCCTGGGAGGATTAAACTGAACACTGAAGCTTTCTTT
CAGLKPPGRIKLNTEAFF
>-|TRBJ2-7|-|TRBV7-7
TGTGCTAGCATCGTTAGCCGAGGCAGGGCCTACGAGCAGTACTTC
CASIVSRGRAYEQYF
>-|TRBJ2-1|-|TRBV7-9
TGTTCCAGCAGCTTAGCGGTGGCCAGGGGGTTGAATGAGCAGTTCTTC
CSSSLAVARGLNEQFF
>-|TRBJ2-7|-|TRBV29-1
TGCAGCGTGATCCGGGACATAGCCTACGAGCAGTACTTC
CSVIRDIAYEQYF
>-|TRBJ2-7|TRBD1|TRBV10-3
TGTGCCATCAGTGAGTTAGACAGGGGACCCTACGAGCAGTACTTC
CAISELDRGPYEQYF
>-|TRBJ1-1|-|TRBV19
TGTGCCAGTAGCCAGAGGGCAAGTGGCACTGAAGCTTTCTTT
CASSQRASGTEAFF
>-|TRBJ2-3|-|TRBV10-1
TGCGCCAGCAGTGAGCGACGGACAGAAGGTACGCAGTATTTT
CASSERRTEGTQYF
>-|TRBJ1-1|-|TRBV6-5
TGTGCCAGCAGTTACTCGTTAGGGGACACCGGAAGAGCTTTCTTT
CASSYSLGDTGRAFF
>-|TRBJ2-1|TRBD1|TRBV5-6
TGTGCCAGCAGCTCTCCGGGACAGGTGGCAGGATATGAGCAGTTCTTC
CASSSPGQVAGYEQFF
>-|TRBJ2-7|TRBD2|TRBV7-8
TGTGCCAGCAGCTCTATTAGCGGGGGACTCTCCTACGAGCAGTACTTC
CASSSISGGLSYEQYF
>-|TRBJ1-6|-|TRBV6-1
TGTGCCAGTGACAGGAGCTCCTATAATTCACCCCTCCACTTT
CASDRSSYNSPLHF